This is a list of T cell receptor beta chains from one sample in a study of T-cell memory formation after mild COVID-19. MiXCR, run by TCRdb on the 5' RACE reads, gives a single entry per CDR3 protein. The sample has about 470,000 distinct CDR3 sequences, 20% to 25% seen once. Input material: PBMCs or a T cell subset sorted from them (not recorded which). The receptors shown here come from an adult woman who had mild COVID-19 (a few samples of this study predate the infection). Cell type and time point are not known. Both conserved end residues are part of each CDR3. A D gene is named only where the DNA matches it firmly. The listing skips clone size in some rows; elsewhere it reads once, few, many or a size class.

>TRBD1|TRBV25-1|.|TRBJ2-7
TGTGCCAGCAGCAGCAGAGGACAGGTAGCTTCCTACGAGCAGTACTTC
CASSSRGQVASYEQYF
>TRBD2|TRBV19|.|TRBJ2-7
TGTGCCAGTAGTCCCTCTAGCGGGAGTGTGTACGAGCAGTACTTC
CASSPSSGSVYEQYF
>.|TRBV5-6|.|TRBJ2-7
TGTGCCAGCAGCTTGGCCGCAAGGGAATACGAGCAGTACTTC
CASSLAAREYEQYF
>.|TRBV27|few|TRBJ2-7
TGTGCCAGCAGCCCTCCCCCGATCCTAGGTATCTACGAGCAGTACTTC
CASSPPPILGIYEQYF
>TRBD2|TRBV11-2|.|TRBJ2-3
TGTGCCAGCAGCGCCGTAGCGGGGGGCCTCACAGATACGCAGTATTTT
CASSAVAGGLTDTQYF
>TRBD2|TRBV6-2/TRBV6-3|many|TRBJ2-3
TGTGCCAGCAGTTACGGAGCGGGAGGGGCAGATACGCAGTATTTT
CASSYGAGGADTQYF
>.|TRBV7-3|few|TRBJ2-5
TGTGCCAGCAGCCTACCTTGCTTC
CASSLPCF
>TRBD2|TRBV7-9|few|TRBJ2-5
TGTGCCAGCAGCCCCCACTTAGCGGGGGGGCTGGCGGAGACCCAGTACTTC
CASSPHLAGGLAETQYF
>TRBD2|TRBV20-1|.|TRBJ2-7
TGCAGTGCTAGACCCTCCGGGACTAGCGAGATCTACGAGCAGTACTTC
CSARPSGTSEIYEQYF
>.|TRBV20-1|.|TRBJ1-1
TGCAGTGCAGGGGGTAGAAGGGTTGTTGCTGAAGCTTTCTTT
CSAGGRRVVAEAFF
>.|TRBV14|few|TRBJ2-7
TGTGCCAGCAGCCGCGGAGGGCCCTACGAGCAGTACTTC
CASSRGGPYEQYF
>TRBD2|TRBV20-1|few|TRBJ2-3
TGCAGTGCTAGAGTTAAAGCTAGCGGGAGTTTCGCAGATACGCAGTATTTT
CSARVKASGSFADTQYF
>.|TRBV29-1|.|TRBJ1-2
TGCAGCGTCAAACACCGGGGGGGGTTTAATGGCTACACCTTC
CSVKHRGGFNGYTF
>TRBD2|TRBV4-3|many|TRBJ2-2
TGCGCCAGCAGCCATTCTAGCGGGGTGGTGAACACCGGGGAGCTGTTTTTT
CASSHSSGVVNTGELFF
>.|TRBV5-1|.|TRBJ2-5
TGCAGCAGCTTGAATAAGGCGGGATCTCAAGAGACCCAGTACTTC
CSSLNKAGSQETQYF
>.|TRBV20-1|few|TRBJ2-1
TGCAGTGCTAGAGATCCGGGGGGACAAACTCACAATGAGCAGTTCTTC
CSARDPGGQTHNEQFF
>.|TRBV7-7|few|TRBJ2-5
TGTGCTAGCAGCTATGCCGGAAAAGAGACCCAGTACTTC
CASSYAGKETQYF
>.|TRBV2|.|TRBJ1-1
TGTGCCAGCGGGGCGGCAAGCGGCTTCACTGAAGCTTTCTTT
CASGAASGFTEAFF
>TRBD1|TRBV5-1|few|TRBJ2-7
TGCGCCAGCAGCTGGGGGACAGGTGACTCCTACGAGCAGTACTTC
CASSWGTGDSYEQYF
>TRBD2|TRBV11-2|.|TRBJ2-3
TGTGCCAGCAGCTACCAGCGGGGGGGCCTCGCAGATACGCAGTATTTT
CASSYQRGGLADTQYF
>TRBD1|TRBV5-6|.|TRBJ1-1
TGTGCCAGCAGCTTGGACAACCCGACAGGGTGGTACACTGAAGCTTTCTTT
CASSLDNPTGWYTEAFF
>.|TRBV20-1|.|TRBJ2-1
TGCAGTGCTAGCCCCTTCAGGGGCCGAACGGTTTACAATGAGCAGTTCTTC
CSASPFRGRTVYNEQFF
>TRBD2|TRBV14|.|TRBJ2-1
TGTGCCAGCAGCCAAGGGCCCGGGACTAGCGTTGGGTCCGACAATGAGCAGTTCTTC
CASSQGPGTSVGSDNEQFF
>TRBD1|TRBV9|.|TRBJ1-1
TGTGCCAGCAGCGGAGGACAGGGAGGTAGGAACACTGAAGCTTTCTTT
CASSGGQGGRNTEAFF
>.|TRBV30|few|TRBJ1-1
TGTGCCTGGAGTAGCTTCCTGGGGCCACGGGACACTGAAGCTTTCTTT
CAWSSFLGPRDTEAFF
>.|TRBV18|few|TRBJ1-1
TGTGCCAGCTCACCGGGGCCGACTGAAGCTTTCTTT
CASSPGPTEAFF
>.|TRBV5-1|few|TRBJ2-1
TGCGCCAGCAGCCCGTCCCGGTCGGAAGGGTGGCAGTTCTTC
CASSPSRSEGWQFF
>.|TRBV27|few|TRBJ1-3
TGTGCCAGCAGTCCCGGGACGGGCCCTGGAAACACCATATATTTT
CASSPGTGPGNTIYF
>.|TRBV11-3|.|TRBJ2-7
TGTGCCAGCAGCCCCATCGCCCGGGCCCGCGGAGAGCAGTACTTC
CASSPIARARGEQYF
>TRBD2|TRBV20-1|.|TRBJ2-5
TGCTGCGCCTGGGGGCTAGCGGGGGTGGAGACCCAGTACTTC
CCAWGLAGVETQYF
>TRBD1|TRBV6-5|few|TRBJ2-1
TGTGCCAGCAGTTACGAGGCACAACAGGGGACCCCCTGCTTC
CASSYEAQQGTPCF
>.|TRBV6-5|.|TRBJ1-2
TGTGCCAGCAGTTACTCGAACAGTAACTATGGCTACACCTTC
CASSYSNSNYGYTF
>.|TRBV7-8|.|TRBJ1-6
TGTGCCAGCAGCCCGCCAGTCGGGGGATCAAGTGATTCACCCCTCCACTTT
CASSPPVGGSSDSPLHF
>TRBD2|TRBV20-1|few|TRBJ2-7
TGCAGTGCTAGAGGCTACTCTCTCGAGCGGGAGGGCCTAGAAGAGCAGTACTTC
CSARGYSLEREGLEEQYF
>TRBD2|TRBV20-1|few|TRBJ2-3
TGCAGTGCCACTAGCGGGGGCTACACAGATACGCAGTATTTT
CSATSGGYTDTQYF
>.|TRBV30|.|TRBJ2-7
TGTGCCTTGGTTTCCGGGTGGGGAGTATCCTACGAGCAGTACTTC
CALVSGWGVSYEQYF
>.|TRBV10-3|.|TRBJ1-5
TGTGCCATCAGGGCCTCCCTTAGCAATCAGCCCCAGCATTTT
CAIRASLSNQPQHF
>TRBD2|TRBV5-1|.|TRBJ2-2
TGCGCCAGCAGCTTGGTAGCGGGGTCAGCCGGGGAGCTGTTTTTT
CASSLVAGSAGELFF
>.|TRBV24-1|.|TRBJ2-1
TGTGCCACCAGTTTGTCAGGATACAATGAGCAGTTCTTC
CATSLSGYNEQFF
>TRBD2|TRBV6-4|.|TRBJ2-1
TGTGCCAGCAGTGACCCGACTAGCGGGAAGGCTGAGCAGTTCTTC
CASSDPTSGKAEQFF
>TRBD2|TRBV6-5|.|TRBJ2-5
TGTGCCAGCAGTTACTCGATTTGGCGGGGGGAGCAGGAGACCCAGTACTTC
CASSYSIWRGEQETQYF
>.|TRBV12-3/TRBV12-4|.|TRBJ1-6
TGTGCCAGCAGTTTATGGTCTTTCGGAAGGGGCTCTTCACCCCTCCACTTT
CASSLWSFGRGSSPLHF
>.|TRBV20-1|few|TRBJ2-7
TGCAGTGCTAGTCAAGGGAACGAGCAGTACTTC
CSASQGNEQYF
>.|TRBV5-5|.|TRBJ2-3
TGTGCCAGCAGGAAAGGGACGGCGGCTGGCACAGATACGCAGTATTTT
CASRKGTAAGTDTQYF
>.|TRBV6-5|few|TRBJ1-1
TGTGCCAGCAGTTCGCGGTGGAACACTGAAGCTTTCTTT
CASSSRWNTEAFF
>.|TRBV12-3/TRBV12-4|.|TRBJ2-2
TGTGCCAGCAGTCGGCGGGGAATTGACACCGGGGAGCTGTTTTTT
CASSRRGIDTGELFF
>.|TRBV6-5|.|TRBJ2-3
TGTGCCAGCAGGGAAGGGAGACGCACAGATACGCAGTATTTT
CASREGRRTDTQYF
>TRBD2|TRBV18|.|TRBJ2-5
TGTGCCAGCTCACTCCAGGGACTAGCGGTCGCAGAGACCCAGTACTTC
CASSLQGLAVAETQYF
>.|TRBV6-2/TRBV6-3|.|TRBJ2-2
TGTGCCAGCAGTGTACTACCAGGGCCCGGGGAGCTGTTTTTT
CASSVLPGPGELFF
>.|TRBV2|few|TRBJ2-7
TGTGCCAGCAGTCCTAGCGTTGAGCAGTACTTC
CASSPSVEQYF
>TRBD2|TRBV7-8|few|TRBJ2-7
TGTGCCAGCAGCTTAGTAGCTAGCGGGATTAGCTCCTACGAGCAGTACTTC
CASSLVASGISSYEQYF
>.|TRBV9|.|TRBJ1-2
TGTGCCAGCAGCGTAGGAAGACAGCAAGTAGACTATGGCTACACCTTC
CASSVGRQQVDYGYTF
>.|TRBV30|.|TRBJ2-2
TGTGCCTGGAGTGTCCGGACACACACGAACACCGGGGAGCTGTTTTTT
CAWSVRTHTNTGELFF
>TRBD2|TRBV5-1|.|TRBJ2-1
TGCGCCAGCAGCCTGGGACTAGCGGGAGTAGTTGGGCAGAATGAGCAGTTCTTC
CASSLGLAGVVGQNEQFF
>TRBD2|TRBV19|.|TRBJ2-7
TGTGCCAGTAGACCGAGCGGGGCCTCCTACGAGCAGTACTTC
CASRPSGASYEQYF
>.|TRBV7-9|.|TRBJ2-7
TGTGCCAGCAGTTCCGGCGAGGCCCCCACCTACGAGCAGTACTTC
CASSSGEAPTYEQYF
>.|TRBV19|.|TRBJ1-6
TGTGCCAGTAGTAAGATCGTCTTACAGCCTAATTCACCCCTCCACTTT
CASSKIVLQPNSPLHF
>.|TRBV5-1|few|TRBJ2-1
TGCGCCAGCAGCTTGGCCTTGGAACCTGAGCAGTTCTTC
CASSLALEPEQFF
>.|TRBV6-5|.|TRBJ2-2
TGTGCCAGCAGTTACTCGGCCGGGACCGGGGAGCTGTTTTTT
CASSYSAGTGELFF
>.|TRBV20-1|.|TRBJ1-4
TGCAGTGCTAGAGACGAGGGGGAAAAACTGTTTTTT
CSARDEGEKLFF